The rows below give T cell receptor beta chains drawn from one sample of a study of cytomegalovirus exposure and HLA in healthy donors. Sequencing was performed with immunoSEQ multiplex PCR; in TCRdb, only in-frame clones are kept and a portion is missing. The sample lists some 70,000 clones; more than 75% were seen once. Material for sequencing was PBMCs. Receptors originate from a man in his late teens or twenties in good health and CMV-seronegative. CDR3s include the opening cysteine and the closing phenylalanine or tryptophan.

V gene: TRBV29-1; J gene: TRBJ1-4; CDR3 protein: CSVVQDLNEKLFF
V gene: TRBV4-3; J gene: TRBJ2-1; CDR3 protein: CASSLPLPEYDEQFF
V gene: TRBV7-9; J gene: TRBJ1-1; CDR3 protein: CASSSDSRTTEAFF
V gene: TRBV7-2; J gene: TRBJ1-1; CDR3 protein: CASSLGQANTEAFF
V gene: TRBV11-2; J gene: TRBJ2-2; CDR3 protein: CASSFQGGKGELFF
V gene: TRBV5-1; J gene: TRBJ2-7; CDR3 protein: CASSDDRRHYEQYF
V gene: TRBV4-1; J gene: TRBJ2-7; CDR3 protein: CASSQHSGQGAYEQYF
V gene: TRBV6-1; J gene: TRBJ1-1; CDR3 protein: CASRQGVPTEAFF
V gene: TRBV5-1; J gene: TRBJ1-2; CDR3 protein: CASSPEVYSGYTF
V gene: TRBV28; J gene: TRBJ1-3; CDR3 protein: CASSFPGSGNTIYF
V gene: TRBV28; J gene: TRBJ2-5; CDR3 protein: CASSSTSGGAGETQYF
V gene: TRBV27; J gene: TRBJ1-5; CDR3 protein: CASSYGGTNQPQHF
V gene: TRBV14; J gene: TRBJ2-1; CDR3 protein: CASSQDVLAANEQFF
V gene: TRBV28; J gene: TRBJ1-1; CDR3 protein: CATLGRRTEAFF
V gene: TRBV30; J gene: TRBJ1-2; CDR3 protein: CAFTGDYGYTF
V gene: TRBV29-1; J gene: TRBJ1-1; CDR3 protein: CSVDNVGGTEAFF
V gene: TRBV5-1; J gene: TRBJ1-2; CDR3 protein: CASSSDRLFGSNYGYTF
V gene: TRBV15; J gene: TRBJ2-1; CDR3 protein: CATSRDLGSGSVRNEQFF
V gene: TRBV20-1; J gene: TRBJ2-7; CDR3 protein: CSATVPGQGTF
V gene: TRBV5-4; J gene: TRBJ2-7; CDR3 protein: CASSSRQTYEQYF
V gene: TRBV5-1; J gene: TRBJ2-7; CDR3 protein: CASSFGSSGSNEQYF
V gene: TRBV5-5; J gene: TRBJ1-2; CDR3 protein: CASSGGQGRYGYTF
V gene: TRBV9; J gene: TRBJ1-2; CDR3 protein: CASSVVAEAGGGYGYTF
V gene: TRBV28; J gene: TRBJ2-7; CDR3 protein: CASSQPPWRAPSYEQYF
V gene: TRBV7-9; J gene: TRBJ2-2; CDR3 protein: CSSSSLRGVTGELFF
V gene: TRBV7-2; J gene: TRBJ2-3; CDR3 protein: CASSLTLTGLAGGDTQYF
V gene: TRBV6-6; J gene: TRBJ2-5; CDR3 protein: CASSQIMETQYF
V gene: TRBV4-3; J gene: TRBJ1-1; CDR3 protein: CASSQDLRATTEAFF
V gene: TRBV27; J gene: TRBJ1-1; CDR3 protein: CASSLGRGTEAFF